The present T cell receptor beta chain was sequenced within a study of monozygotic twins with inflammatory bowel disease. This CDR3 has 15 residues. Per germline, CDR1 DFQATT and CDR2 SNEGSKA (reference sequence). TCRdb processed the 5' RACE reads again and assigns one entry to each CDR3 protein, with no DNA. The sample includes a few hundred thousand distinct CDR3 sequences. The chain uses TRBV20-1 and TRBJ2-1; with no DNA, the TCRdb D assignment of TRBD2 cannot be verified. The receptor was isolated from a human donor with ulcerative colitis or Crohn's disease, or a healthy co-twin of an affected twin (not recorded which). Input material: blood. This CDR3 is CSAEDPSGIYNEQFF.